Following are 32 T cell receptor beta chains from one sample sequenced in a study of T-cell memory formation after mild COVID-19. TCRdb reprocessed the 5' RACE reads via MiXCR and lists one record per CDR3 protein. The table has around 180,000 distinct CDR3 sequences, 16% seen once. Sequenced material: PBMCs or a T cell subset sorted from them (not recorded which). Receptor source: an adult woman who had mild COVID-19 (a few samples of this study predate the infection). Cell type and time point are not known.

This clonotype was found a few times. CDR3 bases: TGTGCCAGCAGCGGTAGAGGTGAAGCTTTCTTT. Amino acids: CASSGRGEAFF. The rearrangement uses TRBV9 and TRBJ1-1; D is unclear. The CDR3 spans 11 residues. CDR1 is SGDLS and CDR2 is YYNGEE in the germline V gene. V dropped 3 bases and J dropped 7 bases, with 7 bases sitting between them.

This clonotype has only a few counts. The V call is TRBV5-1, the J call TRBJ2-3, with 10 bases matching TRBD1. The V segment lost 2 bases and the J segment 1 base; nucleotides outside the gene matches: 16. Germline V gives CDR1 SGHRS, CDR2 YFSETQ. The CDR3 covers 20 residues. The CDR3 DNA follows: TGCGCCAGCAGCTTTTCTCCTCCGGGACAGGGGATGGGAGGCACAGATACGCAGTATTTT. Protein sequence: CASSFSPPGQGMGGTDTQYF.

The chain employs TRBV6-1 and TRBJ2-5; unclear D gene. Germline V gene lookup returns CDR1 MNHNS and CDR2 SASEGT. Trimming removed 6 bases at V and 5 bases at J, with 19 bases between. This CDR3 is built from 15 residues. The CDR3 DNA follows: TGTGCCAGCAGCGATCGGACCCGAGGCGTGGAGACCCAGTACTTC. It yields the protein CASSDRTRGVETQYF.

This clonotype has just a few counts. The V gene is TRBV7-2, the J gene TRBJ2-7; 8 bases are a match to TRBD2. Germline V CDR1 and CDR2: SGHTA, FQGNSA. This CDR3 has 15 amino acids. The J segment lost 7 bases and the V segment lost 5 bases, leaving 13 bases of the junction unmatched. The CDR3 coding sequence is TGTGCCAGCAGCGCCGGGACTAGGGGCCTACGAGAGCAGTACTTC. This translates into CASSAGTRGLREQYF.

This clonotype was seen a handful of times. The chain is built from TRBV5-1 and TRBJ1-4; no clear D. CDR3 size: 15 residues. Deletions cut 3 bases from V and 0 bases from J, with 9 bases between. Germline-derived CDR1 and CDR2 are SGHRS and YFSETQ. This CDR3 reads CASSSTGTTNEKLFF. CDR3 DNA sequence: TGCGCCAGCAGCTCGACCGGGACAACTAATGAAAAACTGTTTTTT.

The chain links TRBV20-1 to TRBJ2-3; TRBD2 matches at 14 bases. Trimming took 5 bases from V and 6 from J; bases not matched to a gene: 7. The CDR3 runs to 15 residues. CDR1 and CDR2 from the germline V gene are DFQATT and SNEGSKA (reference sequence). The CDR3 DNA sequence: TGCAGTGCTTTGACTAGCGGGAGGGCCCGGGATACGCAGTATTTT. Protein product: CSALTSGRARDTQYF.

The chain joins TRBV7-9 to TRBJ1-1; 7 bases are shared with TRBD1. V shed 3 bases, J shed 2 bases, and the junction held 3 bases outside the gene matches. The CDR3 contains 14 residues. Per germline, CDR1 SEHNR and CDR2 FQNEAQ (reference sequence). CDR3 sequence: CASSFGDRNTEAFF. CDR3 bases: TGTGCCAGCAGCTTTGGGGACAGAAACACTGAAGCTTTCTTT.

This chain connects TRBV27 to TRBJ2-1; 7 bases line up with TRBD1. Germline V gene data show CDR1 as MNHEY and CDR2 as SMNVEV (reference sequence). V lost 3 bases and J lost 8; bases outside the gene matches: 7. The CDR3 has 14 residues. The CDR3 sequence: CASSLVRGSDEQFF. Written as DNA, the CDR3 is TGTGCCAGCAGTTTGGTCAGGGGGTCGGATGAGCAGTTCTTC.

This chain joins TRBV24-1 and TRBJ2-3, with a tentative D call TRBD2 (5 bases). The CDR3 contains 16 residues. V was shortened by 0 bases and J by 4 bases, with 13 bases between the two germline ends. Germline V gives CDR1 KGHDR, CDR2 SFDVKD. The CDR3 DNA reads as TGTGCCACCAGTGATTTGCATCTTGAGGGAGCAGATACGCAGTATTTT. It encodes CATSDLHLEGADTQYF.

This clonotype was seen ten or more times. The chain has TRBV6-5 and TRBJ2-7; TRBD2 aligns across 9 bases. In germline, CDR1 is MNHEY, CDR2 SVGAGI. Trimming removed 5 bases from V and 3 bases from J; junction bases left unmatched: 8. There are 15 residues in the CDR3. In DNA form, the CDR3 reads TGTGCCAGCAGTGCGGTCGGGACTAGCATCTACGAGCAGTACTTC. Encoded protein: CASSAVGTSIYEQYF.

This clonotype showed up just once. V gene TRBV7-8 combines with J gene TRBJ1-2; 8 bases map to TRBD1. There are 14 residues in the CDR3. After removal of 5 bases from V and 4 bases from J, the junction contained 6 bases not matched to a gene. CDR1 and CDR2 from the germline V gene are SGHVS and FQNEAQ. CDR3 DNA sequence: TGTGCCAGCAGCGCAGACAGGGGAAGCTATGGCTACACCTTC. Amino acid sequence: CASSADRGSYGYTF.

This clonotype came up a few times. This rearrangement joins TRBV4-1 to TRBJ2-5, with TRBD2 as a possible D gene (5 bases). The V gene lost 0 bases and the J gene lost 6 bases, with 14 bases spanning the gap. Germline V lookup: CDR1 MGHRA, CDR2 YSYEKL. CDR3 length: 15 residues. DNA of the CDR3: TGCGCCAGCAGCCAAGAAGCGGCGAAGAAAAAGACCCAGTACTTC. Its translation: CASSQEAAKKKTQYF.

The rearrangement joins TRBV7-8 to TRBJ2-1, with 9 bases aligning to TRBD2. Unmatched junction bases numbered 12, after V lost 5 bases and J lost 4 bases. Per the germline V gene, CDR1 is SGHVS and CDR2 is FQNEAQ. The CDR3 covers 17 residues. The CDR3 nucleotides are TGTGCCAGCAGCCCTCGGGTAGCGGGAGATATATACAATGAGCAGTTCTTC. Amino acids: CASSPRVAGDIYNEQFF.

The V gene is TRBV18, the J gene TRBJ2-4, with D maybe TRBD2 (6 bases). This CDR3 is 16 amino acids long. Germline V lookup: CDR1 KGHSH, CDR2 LQKENI. Trimming took 1 base from V and 3 from J, leaving 13 bases between them. CDR3 protein: CASSPQLASVKNIQYF. DNA for the CDR3: TGTGCCAGCTCACCACAACTAGCTTCAGTCAAAAACATTCAGTACTTC.

The rearrangement links TRBV7-2 to TRBJ2-7, with 7 bases aligning to TRBD2. The CDR3 totals 13 residues. Germline V gene lookup returns CDR1 SGHTA and CDR2 FQGNSA. The J segment lost 7 bases and the V segment lost 1 base, leaving 4 bases of the junction unmatched. The CDR3 DNA sequence: TGTGCCAGCAGCTTAGGGACTAGGCAAGAGCAGTACTTC. This sequence encodes CASSLGTRQEQYF.

This clonotype was seen more than once but under ten times. The chain couples TRBV19 to TRBJ2-4; no clear D gene. The germline V and J ends were trimmed by 4 bases and 0 bases, with 10 bases remaining between them. In germline, CDR1 is LNHDA, CDR2 SQIVND (reference sequence). This CDR3 has 15 residues. CDR3 sequence reads: CASSKISLAKNIQYF. Here the CDR3 DNA reads TGTGCCAGTAGTAAGATAAGCCTAGCCAAAAACATTCAGTACTTC.

The J gene is TRBJ2-2, the V gene TRBV5-1; D ambiguous. Trimming took 0 bases from V and 0 from J, leaving 9 bases between them. Per germline, CDR1 SGHRS and CDR2 YFSETQ. CDR3 length: 16 residues. The CDR3: CASSLAGRTNTGELFF. CDR3 DNA sequence: TGCGCCAGCAGCTTGGCCGGCAGAACGAACACCGGGGAGCTGTTTTTT.

A few counts support this clonotype. The chain carries TRBV4-2 and TRBJ1-2, with D hard to call. The CDR3 runs to 14 residues. The germline V gene has CDR1 LGHNA and CDR2 YNFKEQ. The V end lost 0 bases, the J end lost 7 bases, and 12 bases lay between the germline ends. The CDR3 here is CASSQDLLPVGYTF. The CDR3 DNA reads as TGTGCCAGCAGCCAAGATCTACTCCCAGTTGGCTACACCTTC.

The rearrangement joins TRBV7-2 to TRBJ1-3, with D perhaps matching TRBD1 (6 bases). This CDR3 comprises 15 residues. Germline V gene lookup returns CDR1 SGHTA and CDR2 FQGNSA. V was trimmed by 3 bases and J by 4 bases, leaving 13 bases between them. DNA of the CDR3: TGTGCCAGCAGCTTGAACAGGGCTGGCGGAAACACCATATATTTT. Its protein is CASSLNRAGGNTIYF.

The chain recombines TRBV20-1 with TRBJ1-5; no clear D gene. Trimming removed 0 bases at V and 7 bases at J, with 10 bases between. Germline V CDR1 and CDR2: DFQATT, SNEGSKA (reference sequence). The CDR3 spans 13 residues. CDR3 amino acids: CSARDGPGQPQHF. CDR3 in DNA: TGCAGTGCTAGAGATGGGCCGGGGCAGCCCCAGCATTTT.

This clonotype was seen a few times. V usage is TRBV6-2 or TRBV6-3 and J usage is TRBJ2-2; D not certain. Trimming cost V 5 bases and J 0 bases, with 4 bases left between them. There are 13 residues in the CDR3. CDR1 is MNHEY and CDR2 is SVGEGT in the germline V gene. CDR3 in amino acids: CASSTTNTGELFF. CDR3 DNA sequence: TGTGCCAGCAGTACAACGAACACCGGGGAGCTGTTTTTT.

This clonotype was seen a handful of times. V gene TRBV2 combines with J gene TRBJ2-5; no firm D call. Germline V CDR1 and CDR2: SNHLY, FYNNEI. Trimming stripped 4 bases from V and 6 bases from J, with 6 bases between. The CDR3 has 11 amino acids. CDR3 sequence (DNA): TGTGCCAGCAGTGCCCCCCAGACCCAGTACTTC. This codes for CASSAPQTQYF.

The chain links TRBV12-3 or TRBV12-4 to TRBJ1-5; TRBD1 is a possible D gene (5 bases). Between the trimmed V and J ends, which lost 5 bases and 3 bases, there was a span of 17 bases. This CDR3 spans 16 amino acids. The CDR3 loop reads CASSPPQWGSNQPQHF. DNA of the CDR3: TGTGCCAGCAGTCCCCCTCAATGGGGGTCCAATCAGCCCCAGCATTTT.

This clonotype was picked up one time. The genes are TRBV15 and TRBJ2-1, with 11 bases matching TRBD2. CDR1 is LNHNV and CDR2 is YYDKDF in the germline V gene (reference sequence). This CDR3 is built from 16 residues. J lost 5 bases, V lost 1 base, and 4 bases had no gene match. The CDR3 spells CATSRGRTSGHNEQFF. As DNA, the CDR3 is TGTGCCACCAGCAGAGGAAGGACTAGCGGGCACAATGAGCAGTTCTTC.

CDR3 region: CASSGGLETAEAFF. In nucleotides, the CDR3 is TGTGCCAGCAGCGGCGGACTGGAAACGGCGGAAGCTTTCTTT. J is TRBJ1-1 and V is TRBV9; D gene unclear. The CDR3 length is 14 residues. The germline V and J ends were trimmed by 3 bases and 8 bases, with 17 bases remaining between them. Germline assignment: CDR1 SGDLS and CDR2 YYNGEE.

In its sample, this clonotype was seen a few times. The CDR3 spells CASGALASTDTQYF. The CDR3 DNA reads as TGTGCCAGTGGGGCCCTAGCTAGCACAGATACGCAGTATTTT. The chain combines TRBV19 with TRBJ2-3; TRBD1 or TRBD2 may be the D gene (5 bases each). The CDR3 contains 14 residues. V gave up 8 bases and J gave up 0 bases, with 12 bases separating them. Germline V gene sequence: CDR1 LNHDA, CDR2 SQIVND (reference sequence).

The J gene is TRBJ1-1, the V gene TRBV7-9, with 7 bases identical to TRBD1. The CDR3 consists of 16 residues. The germline V gene encodes CDR1 SEHNR and CDR2 FQNEAQ (reference sequence). Trimming cost V 4 bases and J 3 bases; bases outside gene matches: 11. This chain's CDR3 is CASSSPLGQGDTEAFF. The CDR3 DNA sequence: TGTGCCAGCAGCTCACCACTGGGCCAGGGGGACACTGAAGCTTTCTTT.

In its sample, this clonotype was seen a few times. The chain recombines TRBV6-5 with TRBJ1-2; 10 bases line up with TRBD1. The length of the CDR3 is 13 residues. With 4 bases clipped from V and 5 bases from J, the junction kept 1 base outside the gene matches. Germline lookup yields CDR1 MNHEY and CDR2 SVGAGI. The CDR3 is CASSWTGGYGYTF. In DNA form, the CDR3 reads TGTGCCAGCAGTTGGACAGGGGGATATGGCTACACCTTC.

V is TRBV2 and J is TRBJ2-5; D could derive from TRBD1 or TRBD2 (5 bases each). Germline loops: CDR1 SNHLY, CDR2 FYNNEI. This CDR3 is 14 amino acids long. Trimming pared 3 bases from V and 1 base from J, leaving 9 bases between. Here the CDR3 reads CASSEWGTQETQYF. CDR3 nucleotide sequence: TGTGCCAGCAGTGAGTGGGGGACCCAAGAGACCCAGTACTTC.

This sequence joins TRBV18 and TRBJ2-1, with D perhaps matching TRBD1 (6 bases). Germline-derived CDR1 and CDR2 are KGHSH and LQKENI. V lost 5 bases to trimming and J lost 15 bases, with 17 bases between them. This CDR3 is built from 12 residues. The CDR3 loop is CASSDNRDLAFF. The CDR3 DNA sequence: TGTGCCAGCTCAGATAACAGGGATTTGGCGTTCTTC.

The rearrangement joins TRBV4-3 to TRBJ1-1; D is uncertain. V was trimmed by 1 base and J by 0 bases, leaving 3 bases between them. This CDR3 comprises 13 residues. The germline gives CDR1 LGHNA, CDR2 YSLEER. CDR3: CASSQGVNTEAFF. The CDR3 region has the DNA TGCGCCAGCAGCCAAGGGGTGAACACTGAAGCTTTCTTT.

This chain uses TRBV20-1 with TRBJ1-1; 11 bases match TRBD1. The CDR3 is 15 residues long. Trimming cost V 5 bases and J 4 bases; bases outside gene matches: 9. The germline gives CDR1 DFQATT, CDR2 SNEGSKA (reference sequence). The CDR3 loop reads CSAPSSGTGGTEAFF. The CDR3 DNA is TGCAGTGCTCCCTCGTCCGGGACAGGGGGCACTGAAGCTTTCTTT.